One sample yielded the 8 T cell receptor beta chains listed below, sequenced in a study of T cells after yellow fever vaccination (dated by TCRdb to the late 2010s). The library was prepared using 5' RACE. Data came from an Illumina HiSeq 2500. TCRdb handled the public reads itself, with Q25 trimming in fastp and clone calling in MiXCR, and kept productive beta chains. Rows merge per CDR3 protein into single entries with the most common DNA and genes. The sample table records around 50,000 distinct CDR3 sequences; around 6.8% of these occur just once. The ten largest clones represent 10% of the sample. The treatment or condition label, as the study defines it: live attenuated yellow fever vaccine strain. The specimen was PBMCs, either bulk or a sorted T-cell subset (CD4+, CD8+, memory, or dextramer-sorted; not recorded which), collected 45 days after the yellow fever booster vaccination. These receptors were obtained from a man aged 30-40 years who received the YFV17D yellow fever vaccine.

This clonotype has at least ten counts. The chain links TRBV19 to TRBJ2-7; 9 nucleotides agree with TRBD2. The CDR3 is 16 residues long. The germline V gene encodes CDR1 LNHDA and CDR2 SQIVND (reference sequence). V was clipped by 4 bases and J by 3 bases; unmatched bases: 10. CDR3 loop: CASSRERLAESYEQYF. CDR3 nucleotides: TGTGCCAGTAGTAGAGAGCGACTAGCGGAGAGCTACGAGCAGTACTTC. The full variable domain, completed using reference TRBV19 and TRBJ2-7, is DGGITQSPKYLFRKEGQNVTLSCEQNLNHDAMYWYRQDPGQGLRLIYYSQIVNDFQKGDIAEGYSVSREKKESFPLTVTSAQKNPTAFYLCASSRERLAESYEQYFGPGTRLTVT.

The chain combines TRBV2 with TRBJ2-5, with D tentatively TRBD1 or TRBD2 (6 bases each). Germline V gives CDR1 SNHLY, CDR2 FYNNEI. The CDR3 is made up of 13 amino acids. Trimming pared 4 bases from V and 5 bases from J, leaving 11 bases between. CDR3 nucleotides: TGTGCCAGCAGTGTGACTAGGGGGGAGACCCAGTACTTC. Translated, it gives CASSVTRGETQYF.

The rearrangement joins TRBV27 to TRBJ2-3; D could derive from TRBD1 or TRBD2 (5 bases each). V was pared by 7 bases and J by 6 bases, with 17 bases between. The germline gives CDR1 MNHEY, CDR2 SMNVEV (reference sequence). CDR3 length: 14 residues. The CDR3: CASTGPLSTDTQYF. The CDR3 DNA is TGTGCCAGCACGGGACCCCTGAGTACTGATACGCAGTATTTT.

The chain has TRBV19 and TRBJ2-7; possibly TRBD1 or TRBD2 for D (5 bases each). Germline-derived CDR1 and CDR2 are LNHDA and SQIVND (reference sequence). V lost 2 bases to trimming and J lost 2 bases, with 10 bases between them. The CDR3 totals 14 residues. The CDR3 loop reads CASSIRDGTYEQYF. CDR3 sequence (DNA): TGTGCCAGTAGTATAAGGGACGGGACCTACGAGCAGTACTTC.

The gene calls are TRBV14 and TRBJ2-7; tentative D call: TRBD1 (5 bases). This CDR3 comprises 13 residues. The germline V and J ends were trimmed by 4 bases and 5 bases, with 12 bases remaining between them. CDR1 is SGHDN, CDR2 FVKESK, per germline. CDR3 in amino acids: CASSPDIFNEQYF. CDR3 DNA sequence: TGTGCCAGCAGCCCGGACATTTTCAACGAGCAGTACTTC.

This clonotype was picked up a small number of times. The rearrangement links TRBV12-3 or TRBV12-4 to TRBJ2-7; 9 bases match TRBD2. The CDR3 is 14 amino acids. V shed 8 bases, J shed 2 bases, and the junction held 7 bases outside the gene matches. CDR3 nucleotide sequence: TGTGCCAGCTCCCTGACTAGCGGTGCCTACGAGCAGTACTTC. Protein product: CASSLTSGAYEQYF.

As to this clonotype: A read error may be the cause here, since a much bigger clone is one base away. The CDR3 bases are TGCAGTGCTAGCGGCGGGAGGACGAGTGAGCAGTTCTTC. Translated: CSASGGRTSEQFF. This chain links TRBV20-1 with TRBJ2-1; 8 positions match TRBD2. CDR3 length: 13 amino acids. The V gene end was trimmed by 3 bases and the J gene end by 9 bases; junction bases not matched to a gene: 7. Germline-derived CDR1 and CDR2 are DFQATT and SNEGSKA (reference sequence).

The rearrangement uses TRBV5-1 and TRBJ2-7; 9 bases agree with TRBD2. The V gene end was trimmed by 0 bases and the J gene end by 0 bases; junction bases not matched to a gene: 10. Germline V lookup: CDR1 SGHRS, CDR2 YFSETQ. CDR3 length: 18 amino acids. CDR3 sequence: CASSLAGSSGVSSYEQYF. The DNA for the CDR3 is TGCGCCAGCAGCTTGGCTGGGTCTAGCGGGGTGAGCTCCTACGAGCAGTACTTC. The complete variable domain, with remaining parts taken from reference TRBV5-1 and TRBJ2-7, reads KAGVTQTPRYLIKTRGQQVTLSCSPISGHRSVSWYQQTPGQGLQFLFEYFSETQRNKGNFPGRFSGRQFSNSRSEMNVSTLELGDSALYLCASSLAGSSGVSSYEQYFGPGTRLTVT.